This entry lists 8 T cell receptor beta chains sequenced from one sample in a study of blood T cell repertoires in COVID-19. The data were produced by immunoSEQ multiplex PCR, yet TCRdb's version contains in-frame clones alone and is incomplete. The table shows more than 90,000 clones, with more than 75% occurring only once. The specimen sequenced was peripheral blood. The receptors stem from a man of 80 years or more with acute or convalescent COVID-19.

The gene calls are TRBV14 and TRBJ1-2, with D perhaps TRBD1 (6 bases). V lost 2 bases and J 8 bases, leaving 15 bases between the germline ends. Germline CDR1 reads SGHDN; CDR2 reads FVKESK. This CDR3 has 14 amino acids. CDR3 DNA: TGTGCCAGCAGCCAACAGGGGCTCGTCTACGGCTACACCTTC. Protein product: CASSQQGLVYGYTF.

The CDR3 coding sequence is TGTGCCAGCAGTTATGCGGGAGTGGAAGAGACCCAGTACTTC. Translation: CASSYAGVEETQYF. This chain uses TRBV6-5 with TRBJ2-5; 7 bases fit TRBD2. Germline lookup yields CDR1 MNHEY and CDR2 SVGAGI. Trimming took 3 bases from V and 3 from J; bases not matched to a gene: 4. The length of the CDR3 is 14 residues.

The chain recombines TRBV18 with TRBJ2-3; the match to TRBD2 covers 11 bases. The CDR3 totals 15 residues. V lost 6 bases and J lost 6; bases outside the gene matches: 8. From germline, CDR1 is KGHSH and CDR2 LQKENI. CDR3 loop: CASSRPTSGTDTQYF. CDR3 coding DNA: TGTGCCAGCTCTCGGCCGACTAGCGGGACGGATACGCAGTATTTT.

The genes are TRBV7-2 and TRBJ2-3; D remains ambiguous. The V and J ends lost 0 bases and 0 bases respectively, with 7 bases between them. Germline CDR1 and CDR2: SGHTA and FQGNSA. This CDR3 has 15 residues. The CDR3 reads CASSLAIGSTDTQYF. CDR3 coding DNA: TGTGCCAGCAGCTTAGCGATCGGGAGCACAGATACGCAGTATTTT. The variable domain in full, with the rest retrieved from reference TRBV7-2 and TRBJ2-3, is GAGVSQSPSNKVTEKGKDVELRCDPISGHTALYWYRQSLGQGLEFLIYFQGNSAPDKSGLPSDRFSAERTGGSVSTLTIQRTQQEDSAVYLCASSLAIGSTDTQYFGPGTRLTVL.

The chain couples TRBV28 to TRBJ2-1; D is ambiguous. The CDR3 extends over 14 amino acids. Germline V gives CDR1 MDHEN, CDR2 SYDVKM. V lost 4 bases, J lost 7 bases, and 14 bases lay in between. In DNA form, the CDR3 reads TGTGCCAGCAGTTCCCCAGCCGCTAGTAATGAGCAGTTCTTC. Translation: CASSSPAASNEQFF.

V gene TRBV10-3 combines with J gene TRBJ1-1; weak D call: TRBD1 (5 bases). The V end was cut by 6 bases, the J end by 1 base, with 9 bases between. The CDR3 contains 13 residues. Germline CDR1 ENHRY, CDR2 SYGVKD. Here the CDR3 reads CAIREGPNTEAFF. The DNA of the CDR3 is TGTGCCATCAGGGAGGGGCCGAACACTGAAGCTTTCTTT.

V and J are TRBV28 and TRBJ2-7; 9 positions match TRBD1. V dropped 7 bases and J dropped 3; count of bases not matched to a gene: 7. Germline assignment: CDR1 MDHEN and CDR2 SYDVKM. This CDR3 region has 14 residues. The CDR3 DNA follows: TGTGCCAGCAAAAGGACAGGGGACCTCTACGAGCAGTACTTC. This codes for CASKRTGDLYEQYF.

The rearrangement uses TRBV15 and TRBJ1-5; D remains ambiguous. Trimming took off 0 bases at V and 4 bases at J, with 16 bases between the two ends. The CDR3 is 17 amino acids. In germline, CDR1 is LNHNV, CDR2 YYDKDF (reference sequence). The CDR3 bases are TGTGCCACCAGCAGAGATTTCTGGGCAGGCTCTAATCAGCCCCAGCATTTT. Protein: CATSRDFWAGSNQPQHF. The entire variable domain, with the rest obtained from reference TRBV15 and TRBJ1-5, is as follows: DAMVIQNPRYQVTQFGKPVTLSCSQTLNHNVMYWYQQKSSQAPKLLFHYYDKDFNNEADTPDNFQSRRPNTSFCFLDIRSPGLGDTAMYLCATSRDFWAGSNQPQHFGDGTRLSIL.